The clone carrying this TCR beta chain appeared a single time. MiXCR was run by TCRdb on the 5' RACE reads, yielding one entry per CDR3 protein. The data show approximately 300,000 distinct CDR3 sequences, 15% seen once. This sample is drawn from a study of T-cell memory formation after mild COVID-19. The CDR3 has 17 residues. With V trimmed by 1 base and J by 8 bases, 11 bases remained unmatched. Source material: PBMCs or a T cell subset sorted from them (not recorded which). The V and J genes are TRBV12-3 or TRBV12-4 and TRBJ2-1; 10 nucleotides agree with TRBD1. The receptor's source is a man aged 18-30 years who had mild COVID-19 (a few samples of this study predate the infection). Cell type and time point are not known. CDR3 in amino acids: CASSLGGVTGGADEQFF. CDR3 sequence (DNA): TGTGCCAGCAGTTTAGGCGGTGTGACAGGGGGCGCGGATGAGCAGTTCTTC.